This T cell receptor (beta chain) was identified in a study of identical twins. The CDR3 sequence is 10 residues long. The V end lost 4 bases, the J end lost 12 bases, and 8 bases lay between the germline ends. Germline values: CDR1 SGHDT, CDR2 YYEEEE. A word on this clonotype: The antigen remains unidentified.

Unique molecular identifiers were in the cDNA, with template-switch universal primer binding. TCRdb re-called the 5' RACE reads with MiXCR, one entry per CDR3 protein. The sample consists of 500,000 to 600,000 distinct CDR3 sequences, around 20% of them appearing once. Study-wide results and caveats: There were fewer insertions in abundant cord blood beta clonotypes, but memory repertoires showed no such pattern. Conclusions were based on cross-sectional statistical analysis, without following the same donors.

This sample was shared with a second study, whose subject was T cells expressing NK-cell markers. That report notes: In sorted CD3+CD56+NKG2C+, CD3+CD56+NKG2C- and CD3+CD56-NKG2C+ T cells, TCR beta repertoires were obtained.

Source material: CD4+ T cells sorted from blood. This clonotype originated in a woman in her late teens or twenties in good health. The V and J genes are TRBV5-6 and TRBJ2-1; no clear D gene. In nucleotides, the CDR3 is TGTGCCAGCAGCGGGGAAAGGCAGTTCTTC. Residues: CASSGERQFF.